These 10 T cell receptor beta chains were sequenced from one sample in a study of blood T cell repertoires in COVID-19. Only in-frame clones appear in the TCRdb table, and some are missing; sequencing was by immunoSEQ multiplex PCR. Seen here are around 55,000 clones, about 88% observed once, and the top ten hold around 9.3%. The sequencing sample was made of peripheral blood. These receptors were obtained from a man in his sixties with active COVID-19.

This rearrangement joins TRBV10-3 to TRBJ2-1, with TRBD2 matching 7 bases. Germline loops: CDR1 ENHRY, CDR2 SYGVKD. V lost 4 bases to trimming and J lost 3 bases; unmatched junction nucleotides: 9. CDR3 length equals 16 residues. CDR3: CAISGTTSAGYNEQFF. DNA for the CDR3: TGTGCCATCAGTGGGACAACTAGCGCCGGCTACAATGAGCAGTTCTTC.

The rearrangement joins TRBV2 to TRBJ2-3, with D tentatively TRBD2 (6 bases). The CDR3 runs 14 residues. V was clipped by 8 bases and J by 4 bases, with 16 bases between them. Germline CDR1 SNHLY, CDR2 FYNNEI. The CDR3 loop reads CASEGTSLADTQYF. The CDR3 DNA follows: TGTGCCAGCGAAGGGACTTCCCTGGCAGATACGCAGTATTTT.

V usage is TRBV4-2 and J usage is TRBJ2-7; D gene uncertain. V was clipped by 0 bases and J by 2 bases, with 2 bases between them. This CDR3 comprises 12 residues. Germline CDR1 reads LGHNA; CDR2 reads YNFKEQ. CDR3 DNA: TGTGCCAGCAGCCAAGACACCTACGAGCAGTACTTC. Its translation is CASSQDTYEQYF.

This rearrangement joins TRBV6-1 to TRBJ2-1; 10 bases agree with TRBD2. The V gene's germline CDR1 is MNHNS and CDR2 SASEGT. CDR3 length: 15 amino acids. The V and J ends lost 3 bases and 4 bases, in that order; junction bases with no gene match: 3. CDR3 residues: CASSDASGSYNEQFF. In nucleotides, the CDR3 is TGTGCCAGCAGTGACGCTAGCGGGAGTTACAATGAGCAGTTCTTC.

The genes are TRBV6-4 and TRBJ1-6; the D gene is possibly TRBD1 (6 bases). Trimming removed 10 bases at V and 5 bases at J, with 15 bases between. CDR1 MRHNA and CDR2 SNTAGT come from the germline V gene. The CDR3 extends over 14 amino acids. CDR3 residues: CATARDTNNSPLHF. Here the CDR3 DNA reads TGTGCCACGGCCCGGGACACTAATAATTCACCCCTCCACTTT.

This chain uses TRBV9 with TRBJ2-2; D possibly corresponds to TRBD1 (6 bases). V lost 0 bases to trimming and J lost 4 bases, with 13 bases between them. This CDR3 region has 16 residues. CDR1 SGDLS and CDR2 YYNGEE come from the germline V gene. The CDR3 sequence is CASSVDRVPPTGELFF. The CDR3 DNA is TGTGCCAGCAGCGTAGACAGGGTCCCCCCCACCGGGGAGCTGTTTTTT.

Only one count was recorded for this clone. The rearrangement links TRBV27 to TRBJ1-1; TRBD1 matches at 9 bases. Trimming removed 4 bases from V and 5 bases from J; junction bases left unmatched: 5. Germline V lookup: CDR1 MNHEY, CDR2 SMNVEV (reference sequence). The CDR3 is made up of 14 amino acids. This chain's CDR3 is CASSYRGLRTEAFF. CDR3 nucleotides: TGTGCCAGCAGTTACAGGGGGCTGCGGACTGAAGCTTTCTTT.

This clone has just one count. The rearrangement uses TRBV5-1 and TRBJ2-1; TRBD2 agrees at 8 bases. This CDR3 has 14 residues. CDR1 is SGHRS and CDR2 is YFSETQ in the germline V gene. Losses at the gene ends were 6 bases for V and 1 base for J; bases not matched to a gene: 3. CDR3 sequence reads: CASTSGQSYNEQFF. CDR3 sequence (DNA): TGCGCCAGCACTAGCGGGCAGTCCTACAATGAGCAGTTCTTC. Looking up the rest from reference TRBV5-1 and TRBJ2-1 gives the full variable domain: KAGVTQTPRYLIKTRGQQVTLSCSPISGHRSVSWYQQTPGQGLQFLFEYFSETQRNKGNFPGRFSGRQFSNSRSEMNVSTLELGDSALYLCASTSGQSYNEQFFGPGTRLTVL.

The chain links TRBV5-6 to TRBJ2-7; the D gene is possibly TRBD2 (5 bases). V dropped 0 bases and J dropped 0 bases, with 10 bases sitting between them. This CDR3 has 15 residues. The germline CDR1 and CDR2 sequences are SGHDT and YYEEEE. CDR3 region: CASSLGRGSSYEQYF. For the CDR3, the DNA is TGTGCCAGCAGCTTGGGTCGGGGAAGCTCCTACGAGCAGTACTTC.

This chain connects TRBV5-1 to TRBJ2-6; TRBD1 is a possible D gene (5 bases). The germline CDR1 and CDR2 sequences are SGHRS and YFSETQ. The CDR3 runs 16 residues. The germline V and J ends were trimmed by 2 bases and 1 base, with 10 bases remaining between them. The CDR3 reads CASSLSTESGANVLTF. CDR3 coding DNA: TGCGCCAGCAGCTTATCGACAGAGTCTGGGGCCAACGTCCTGACTTTC.